This T cell receptor beta chain was sequenced during a study of blood T cell repertoires in COVID-19. In the study overall: Samples came from the United States, Italy and Spain, spanning acute and convalescent COVID-19. Sources were T cells, B-cell-depleted T cells, or PBMCs; the material itself was cDNA or gDNA.

In the original processing: Cell counts per sample came from amplifying reference gene primers. Clones were sequenced by immunoSEQ multiplex PCR, and TCRdb holds only the in-frame ones, with some missing. D and trimming were read from the DNA, whereas the V and J calls and clone size are those reported in that table. The top ten clones hold over 7% of a sample with about 220,000 clones, 80% of them seen once. The ends lost 4 bases at V and 0 bases at J; junction bases unmatched: 6. CDR1 is SGHRS and CDR2 is YFSETQ in the germline V gene. The length of the CDR3 is 15 residues. The genes are TRBV5-1 and TRBJ2-5, with TRBD1 matching 7 bases. The sample comprised peripheral blood. The source is a woman in her 70s with acute or convalescent COVID-19. The DNA for the CDR3 is TGCGCCAGCAGCCCGGGACAGAAGTACCAAGAGACCCAGTACTTC. As protein: CASSPGQKYQETQYF.